These 6 T cell receptor beta chains were sequenced from one sample in a study of T cells in Graves' hyperthyroidism and ophthalmopathy. RNA transcripts provided the source from which TCR beta CDR3 regions were amplified. A first-round RT-PCR of the TCR CDR3 used the HTBI primer set. TCRdb re-analysed the multiplex PCR reads in MiXCR, keeping a single row per CDR3 protein. The repertoire holds under 700,000 distinct CDR3 sequences, with about a sixth as singletons. The sequenced sample was blood. Receptors were obtained from a woman aged 18-29 years with Graves' hyperthyroidism.

V usage is TRBV18 and J usage is TRBJ2-1; TRBD1 matches 8 bases. Germline V gene data show CDR1 as KGHSH and CDR2 as LQKENI. CDR3 length: 15 residues. V was pared by 3 bases and J by 6 bases, with 7 bases of the junction left unmatched. CDR3: CASSPETTGGNEQFF. The DNA of the CDR3 is TGTGCCAGCTCACCCGAGACTACAGGGGGCAATGAGCAGTTCTTC.

This clonotype appeared a few times. The CDR3 DNA sequence: TGTGCCAGCAGTTATCGGGACAGGGGGCCCCAAGAGACCCAGTACTTC. As protein: CASSYRDRGPQETQYF. The V call is TRBV25-1, the J call TRBJ2-5, with 12 bases aligning to TRBD1. In germline, CDR1 is MGHDK, CDR2 SYGVNS. With V trimmed by 5 bases and J by 1 base, 5 bases remained unmatched. The CDR3 totals 16 residues.

The sample holds many counts of this clonotype. The chain couples TRBV15 to TRBJ2-1, with 8 bases lining up with TRBD1. The CDR3 is made up of 15 amino acids. With V trimmed by 3 bases and J by 0 bases, 1 base remained unmatched. The germline CDR1 and CDR2 sequences are LNHNV and YYDKDF (reference sequence). The CDR3 nucleotides read TGTGCCACCAGCAGTACAGGGGGCTCCTACAATGAGCAGTTCTTC. Translating gives CATSSTGGSYNEQFF.

This clonotype came up many times. The genes are TRBV3-1 and TRBJ2-7; 9 bases agree with TRBD2. The CDR3 runs to 16 residues. V lost 3 bases and J lost 5; bases outside the gene matches: 11. Germline values: CDR1 LGHDT, CDR2 YNNKEL (reference sequence). The CDR3 DNA is TGTGCCAGCAGCCATCGACTAGCGGTTATGTTTCACGAGCAGTACTTC. This codes for CASSHRLAVMFHEQYF.

J is TRBJ2-3 and V is TRBV20-1; D unresolved. CDR3 size: 15 residues. With 3 bases removed from V and 6 bases from J, the gap between germline ends came to 19 bases. In germline, CDR1 is DFQATT, CDR2 SNEGSKA (reference sequence). The CDR3 protein is CSARSSSGSLDTQYF. CDR3 bases: TGCAGTGCTAGGTCCTCCTCTGGGTCCCTTGATACGCAGTATTTT.

The rearrangement uses TRBV5-4 and TRBJ2-1; 11 bases are a match to TRBD2. From germline, CDR1 is SGHNT and CDR2 YYREEE (reference sequence). The CDR3 is 16 amino acids. The junction had 13 bases not matched to a gene; V was cut back by 10 bases and J by 4 bases. CDR3 amino acids: CAVGFSGRAVYNEQFF. As DNA, the CDR3 is TGTGCCGTTGGCTTTAGCGGGAGGGCCGTGTACAATGAGCAGTTCTTC.